These T cell receptor beta chains were read from a single sample in a study of CD8 T cells in ankylosing spondylitis. TCRdb independently ran MiXCR on the 5' RACE reads; one entry per CDR3 protein. The sample lists tens of thousands of distinct CDR3 sequences, 9.5% to 11% occurring once. The sample consisted of blood, either unsorted or a sorted T cell fraction (not recorded which). All receptors derive from a male donor with ankylosing spondylitis or in good health (not recorded which). CDR3s include the opening cysteine and the closing phenylalanine or tryptophan. The D gene is left open where the match is weak. Expanded clones get a size class; other rows say once, few or many, or leave the size out.

j_gene: TRBJ2-5; d_gene: .; abundance: many; v_gene: TRBV24-1; CDR3nt: TGTGCCACCAGTGATGCAGAGAGAGAGACCCAGTACTTC; CDR3aa: CATSDAERETQYF
j_gene: TRBJ2-7; d_gene: .; abundance: many; v_gene: TRBV5-1; CDR3nt: TGCGCCAGCAGCTTGGGGACCACCTACGAGCAGTACTTC; CDR3aa: CASSLGTTYEQYF
j_gene: TRBJ2-5; d_gene: .; abundance: many; v_gene: TRBV24-1; CDR3nt: TGTGCCACCAGTGACCCCGTAGGGCTAAAGACCCAGTACTTC; CDR3aa: CATSDPVGLKTQYF
j_gene: TRBJ2-3; d_gene: .; abundance: .; v_gene: TRBV7-9; CDR3nt: TGTGCCAGCAGCCGCGGACAGATAAACACAGATACGCAGTATTTT; CDR3aa: CASSRGQINTDTQYF
j_gene: TRBJ2-3; d_gene: TRBD2; abundance: few; v_gene: TRBV19; CDR3nt: TGTGCCAGTAGTTCTGGGACTAGCGAAACAGATACGCAGTATTTT; CDR3aa: CASSSGTSETDTQYF
j_gene: TRBJ2-3; d_gene: TRBD2; abundance: many; v_gene: TRBV5-6; CDR3nt: TGTGCCAGCAGCTTGGGATGGGGGGGTGGCACAGATACGCAGTATTTT; CDR3aa: CASSLGWGGGTDTQYF
j_gene: TRBJ1-1; d_gene: .; abundance: many; v_gene: TRBV21-1; CDR3nt: TGTGCCAGCAGCGTAGGCAGGATAGTAAACACTGAAGCTTTCTTT; CDR3aa: CASSVGRIVNTEAFF
j_gene: TRBJ1-1; d_gene: .; abundance: many; v_gene: TRBV4-2; CDR3nt: TGTGCCAGCAGCCAGGGTATCTTTAACACTGAAGCTTTCTTT; CDR3aa: CASSQGIFNTEAFF
j_gene: TRBJ2-3; d_gene: .; abundance: many; v_gene: TRBV25-1; CDR3nt: TGTGCCACCCTATCGACCACAGATACGCAGTATTTT; CDR3aa: CATLSTTDTQYF
j_gene: TRBJ2-5; d_gene: .; abundance: many; v_gene: TRBV11-1; CDR3nt: TGTGCCAGCAGCTTAATTATTTCGGAGGGCCAAGAGACCCAGTACTTC; CDR3aa: CASSLIISEGQETQYF
j_gene: TRBJ2-6; d_gene: .; abundance: .; v_gene: TRBV12-3/TRBV12-4; CDR3nt: TGTGCCACCATGGGGGAAGGAGCAGGGGCCAACGTCCTGACTTTC; CDR3aa: CATMGEGAGANVLTF
j_gene: TRBJ2-6; d_gene: .; abundance: .; v_gene: TRBV29-1; CDR3nt: TGCAGCGTTGAAGTGTCTGGGGCCAACGTCCTGACTTTC; CDR3aa: CSVEVSGANVLTF
j_gene: TRBJ2-7; d_gene: TRBD1; abundance: many; v_gene: TRBV5-1; CDR3nt: TGCGCCAGCAGCTCGACAGGGGGCTACGAGCAGTACTTC; CDR3aa: CASSSTGGYEQYF
j_gene: TRBJ2-7; d_gene: TRBD1; abundance: many; v_gene: TRBV10-3; CDR3nt: TGTGCCATCACCCCGGGACAGTCCTACGAGCAGTACTTC; CDR3aa: CAITPGQSYEQYF
j_gene: TRBJ2-3; d_gene: .; abundance: many; v_gene: TRBV5-1; CDR3nt: TGCGCCAGCAGCCTAGAAGGGGGGGGGACGCAGTATTTT; CDR3aa: CASSLEGGGTQYF
j_gene: TRBJ2-1; d_gene: .; abundance: many; v_gene: TRBV5-4; CDR3nt: TGTGCCAGCAGTATAGGGCGGGGCTCCTACAATGAGCAGTTCTTC; CDR3aa: CASSIGRGSYNEQFF
j_gene: TRBJ2-3; d_gene: .; abundance: many; v_gene: TRBV5-1; CDR3nt: TGCGCCAGCAGCTTGACTGGGCCAGATACGCAGTATTTT; CDR3aa: CASSLTGPDTQYF
j_gene: TRBJ1-5; d_gene: .; abundance: many; v_gene: TRBV4-2; CDR3nt: TGTGCCAGCAGCCAAGATCTAGGGGGAGGAGATTTCCATCAGCCCCAGCATTTT; CDR3aa: CASSQDLGGGDFHQPQHF
j_gene: TRBJ2-3; d_gene: TRBD2; abundance: many; v_gene: TRBV29-1; CDR3nt: TGCAGCGTTGAAACCGGGACTAGAAGGACAGATACGCAGTATTTT; CDR3aa: CSVETGTRRTDTQYF
j_gene: TRBJ1-6; d_gene: .; abundance: many; v_gene: TRBV12-3/TRBV12-4; CDR3nt: TGTGCCAGCAGTCCCTCGGTACAGCCAAATTCACCCCTCCACTTT; CDR3aa: CASSPSVQPNSPLHF
j_gene: TRBJ1-5; d_gene: .; abundance: many; v_gene: TRBV12-3/TRBV12-4; CDR3nt: TGTGCCAGCAAGCTCAGTAAAGGGAATAGCAATCAGCCCCAGCATTTT; CDR3aa: CASKLSKGNSNQPQHF
j_gene: TRBJ2-2; d_gene: .; abundance: .; v_gene: TRBV7-2; CDR3nt: TGTGCCAGCAGCTTATGGGAGACCGGGGAGCTGTTTTTT; CDR3aa: CASSLWETGELFF
j_gene: TRBJ2-3; d_gene: .; abundance: .; v_gene: TRBV7-2; CDR3nt: TGTGCCAGCAGCTTGGTGGGCTTAGCGAGTTCGCCAGATACGCAGTATTTT; CDR3aa: CASSLVGLASSPDTQYF
j_gene: TRBJ1-1; d_gene: .; abundance: few; v_gene: TRBV6-5; CDR3nt: TGTGCCAGCAGTTACTACAGGAACCTGAACACTGAAGCTTTCTTT; CDR3aa: CASSYYRNLNTEAFF
j_gene: TRBJ1-1; d_gene: .; abundance: few; v_gene: TRBV5-5; CDR3nt: TGTGCCAGCAGTCTGGCCCCAGGTGGGGGCGTAGTGCAAACTTTCTTT; CDR3aa: CASSLAPGGGVVQTFF
j_gene: TRBJ2-7; d_gene: .; abundance: many; v_gene: TRBV3-1; CDR3nt: TGTGCCAGCAGCCCCAGGCCAGGGGAGCAGTACTTC; CDR3aa: CASSPRPGEQYF
j_gene: TRBJ1-1; d_gene: .; abundance: many; v_gene: TRBV10-2; CDR3nt: TGCGCCAGCAGTGATAGGAACACTGAAGCTTTCTTT; CDR3aa: CASSDRNTEAFF